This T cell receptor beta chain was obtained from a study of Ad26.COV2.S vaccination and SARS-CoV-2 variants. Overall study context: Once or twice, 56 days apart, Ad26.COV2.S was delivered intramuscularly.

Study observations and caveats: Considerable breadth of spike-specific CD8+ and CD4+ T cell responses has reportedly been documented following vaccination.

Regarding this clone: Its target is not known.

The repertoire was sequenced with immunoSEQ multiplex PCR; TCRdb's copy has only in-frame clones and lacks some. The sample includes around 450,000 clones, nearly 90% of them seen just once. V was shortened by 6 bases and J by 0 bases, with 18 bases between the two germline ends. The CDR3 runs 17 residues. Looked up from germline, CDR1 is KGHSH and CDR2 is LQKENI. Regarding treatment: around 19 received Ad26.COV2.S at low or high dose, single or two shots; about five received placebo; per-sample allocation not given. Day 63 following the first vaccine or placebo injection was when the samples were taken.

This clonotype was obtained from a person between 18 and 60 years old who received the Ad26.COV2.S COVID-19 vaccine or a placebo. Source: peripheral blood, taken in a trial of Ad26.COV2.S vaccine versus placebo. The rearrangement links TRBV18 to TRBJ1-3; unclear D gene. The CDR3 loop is CASSLEIYPGSGNTIYF. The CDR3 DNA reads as TGTGCCAGCTCCCTCGAAATTTACCCTGGCTCTGGAAACACCATATATTTT.